This T cell receptor beta chain was sequenced for a study of CXCR3-negative and CXCR3-positive naive CD8 T cells. Naivety in CD8+ T cells corresponded to a CD45RO-CCR7+CD27+CD95- phenotype. Whole-study findings and limits: Memory CD8+ cells showed much lower diversity, while both naive subsets were comparably high. For naive cells, CXCR3-negative and CXCR3-positive subsets had similar TRBV-TRBJ usage; for memory cells, usage differed.

UMI-labeled 5' RACE yielded the TRB cDNA libraries. TCRdb re-called the 5' RACE reads, yielding one record per CDR3 amino acid sequence without DNA. The sample holds around 26,000 distinct CDR3 sequences. As regards this clonotype: Its cognate antigen is unknown.

Germline CDR1 and CDR2: SQVTM and ANQGSEA. The CDR3 has 15 residues. The chain employs TRBV29-1 and TRBJ2-3; TCRdb designates TRBD2, a call that cannot be tested without DNA. This sequence originates from a human donor in good health. Some clones in this sample may be carry-over from other donors' samples. The sequencing sample was made of naive CXCR3- CD8+ T cells from blood. Noted subset: CD45RO-CCR7+CD27+CD95- naive CD8+ T cells lacking CXCR3 (TNR3-). This CDR3 reads CSVEDPREVTDTQYF.